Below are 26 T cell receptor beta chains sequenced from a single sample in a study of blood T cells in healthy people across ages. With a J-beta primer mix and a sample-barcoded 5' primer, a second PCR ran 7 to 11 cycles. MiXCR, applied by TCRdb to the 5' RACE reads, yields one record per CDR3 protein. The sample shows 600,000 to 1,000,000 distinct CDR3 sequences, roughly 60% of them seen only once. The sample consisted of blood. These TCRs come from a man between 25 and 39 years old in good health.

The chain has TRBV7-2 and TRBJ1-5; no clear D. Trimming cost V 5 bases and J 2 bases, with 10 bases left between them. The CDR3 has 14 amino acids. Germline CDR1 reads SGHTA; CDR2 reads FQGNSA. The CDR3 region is CASSIMRGNQPQHF. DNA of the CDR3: TGTGCCAGCAGCATTATGAGGGGCAATCAGCCCCAGCATTTT.

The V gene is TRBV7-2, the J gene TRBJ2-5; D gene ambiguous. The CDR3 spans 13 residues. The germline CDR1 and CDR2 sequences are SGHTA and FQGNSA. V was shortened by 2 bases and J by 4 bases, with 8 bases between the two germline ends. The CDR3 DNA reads TGTGCCAGCAGCTTAAGTCCCGCAGAGACCCAGTACTTC. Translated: CASSLSPAETQYF.

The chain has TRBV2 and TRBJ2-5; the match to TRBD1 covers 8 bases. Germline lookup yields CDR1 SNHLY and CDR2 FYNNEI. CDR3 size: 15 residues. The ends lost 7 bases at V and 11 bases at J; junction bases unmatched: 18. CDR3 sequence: CASKGPTGGPREQYF. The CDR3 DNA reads TGTGCCAGCAAAGGTCCCACAGGGGGTCCTCGGGAGCAGTACTTC.

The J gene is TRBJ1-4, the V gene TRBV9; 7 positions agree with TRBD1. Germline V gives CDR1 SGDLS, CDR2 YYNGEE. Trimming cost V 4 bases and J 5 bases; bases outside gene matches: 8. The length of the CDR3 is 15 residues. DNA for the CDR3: TGTGCCAGCAGCAGAGGACAGGCCCACAATGAAAAACTGTTTTTT. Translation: CASSRGQAHNEKLFF.

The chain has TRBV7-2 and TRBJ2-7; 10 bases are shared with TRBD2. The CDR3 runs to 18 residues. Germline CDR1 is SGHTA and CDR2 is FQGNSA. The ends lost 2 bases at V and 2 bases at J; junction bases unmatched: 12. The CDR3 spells CASSLMRASGGPTYEQYF. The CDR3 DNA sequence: TGTGCCAGCAGCTTAATGAGGGCTAGCGGGGGCCCTACCTACGAGCAGTACTTC.

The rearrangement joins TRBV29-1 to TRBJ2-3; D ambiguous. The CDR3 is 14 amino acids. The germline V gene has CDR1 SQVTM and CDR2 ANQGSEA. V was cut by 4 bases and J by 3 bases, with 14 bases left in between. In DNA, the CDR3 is TGCAGCGTTGGGGCCCCGTGGGGAACAGATACGCAGTATTTT. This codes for CSVGAPWGTDTQYF.

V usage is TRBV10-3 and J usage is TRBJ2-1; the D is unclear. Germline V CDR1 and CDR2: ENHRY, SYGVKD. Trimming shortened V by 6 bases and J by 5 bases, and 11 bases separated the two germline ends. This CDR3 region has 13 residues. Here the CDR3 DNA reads TGTGCCATCAGAGGGCTTTCCCACAATGAGCAGTTCTTC. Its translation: CAIRGLSHNEQFF.

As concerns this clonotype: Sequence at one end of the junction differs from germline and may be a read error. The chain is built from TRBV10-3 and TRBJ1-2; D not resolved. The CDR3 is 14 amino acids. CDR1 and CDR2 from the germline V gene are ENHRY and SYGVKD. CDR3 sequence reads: CAISESVLGYGYTF. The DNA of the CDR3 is TGTGCCATCAGCGAGTCCGTCCTGGGATATGGCTACACCTTC.

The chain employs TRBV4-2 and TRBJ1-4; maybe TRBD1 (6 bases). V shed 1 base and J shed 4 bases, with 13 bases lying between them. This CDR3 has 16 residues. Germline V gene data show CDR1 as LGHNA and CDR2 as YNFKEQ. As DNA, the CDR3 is TGTGCCAGCAGCCAAGGACCGGGACAAGATAATGAAAAACTGTTTTTT. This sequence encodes CASSQGPGQDNEKLFF.

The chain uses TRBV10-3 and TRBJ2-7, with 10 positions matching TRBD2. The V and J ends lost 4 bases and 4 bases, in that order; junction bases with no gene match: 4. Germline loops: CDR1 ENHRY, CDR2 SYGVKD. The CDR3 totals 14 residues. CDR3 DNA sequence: TGTGCCATCAGTGGGACTAGCGGTCGATACGAGCAGTACTTC. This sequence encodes CAISGTSGRYEQYF.

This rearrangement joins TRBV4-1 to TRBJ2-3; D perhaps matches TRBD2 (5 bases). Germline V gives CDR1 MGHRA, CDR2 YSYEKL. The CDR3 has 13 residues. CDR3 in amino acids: CATERESTDTQYF. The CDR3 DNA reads TGCGCAACGGAACGGGAAAGCACAGATACGCAGTATTTT.

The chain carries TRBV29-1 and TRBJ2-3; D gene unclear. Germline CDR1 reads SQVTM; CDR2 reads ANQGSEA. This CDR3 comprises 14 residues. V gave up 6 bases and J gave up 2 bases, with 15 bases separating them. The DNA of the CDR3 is TGCAGCGTCGGAGATGGCAGCCACACAGATACGCAGTATTTT. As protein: CSVGDGSHTDTQYF.

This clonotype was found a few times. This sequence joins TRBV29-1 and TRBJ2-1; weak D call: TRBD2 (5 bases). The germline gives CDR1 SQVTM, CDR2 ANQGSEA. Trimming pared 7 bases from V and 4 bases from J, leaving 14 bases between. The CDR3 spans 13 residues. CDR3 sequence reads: CSGTLTEYNEQFF. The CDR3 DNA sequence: TGCAGCGGGACTTTGACGGAATACAATGAGCAGTTCTTC.

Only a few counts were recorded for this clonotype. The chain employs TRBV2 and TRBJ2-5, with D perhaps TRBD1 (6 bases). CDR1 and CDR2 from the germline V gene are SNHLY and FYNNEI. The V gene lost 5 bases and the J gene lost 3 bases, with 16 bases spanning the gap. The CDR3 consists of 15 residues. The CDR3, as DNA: TGTGCCAGCAGTAGATCGTGGGGGCCAGAAGAGACCCAGTACTTC. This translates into CASSRSWGPEETQYF.

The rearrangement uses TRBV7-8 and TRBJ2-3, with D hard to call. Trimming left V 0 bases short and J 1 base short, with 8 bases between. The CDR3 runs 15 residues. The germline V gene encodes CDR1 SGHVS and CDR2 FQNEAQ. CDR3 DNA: TGTGCCAGCAGCTTAGCAGGATGGGGCACAGATACGCAGTATTTT. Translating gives CASSLAGWGTDTQYF. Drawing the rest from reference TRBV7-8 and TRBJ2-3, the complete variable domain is GAGVSQSPRYKVAKRGQDVALRCDPISGHVSLFWYQQALGQGPEFLTYFQNEAQLDKSGLPSDRFFAERPEGSVSTLKIQRTQQEDSAVYLCASSLAGWGTDTQYFGPGTRLTVL.

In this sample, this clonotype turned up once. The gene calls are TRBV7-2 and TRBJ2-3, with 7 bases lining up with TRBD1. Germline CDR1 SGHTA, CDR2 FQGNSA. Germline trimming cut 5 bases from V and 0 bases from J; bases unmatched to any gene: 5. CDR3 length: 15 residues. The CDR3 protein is CASSRQGLSTDTQYF. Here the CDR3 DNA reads TGTGCCAGCAGCCGACAGGGATTGAGCACAGATACGCAGTATTTT. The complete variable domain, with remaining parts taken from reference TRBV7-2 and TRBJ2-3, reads GAGVSQSPSNKVTEKGKDVELRCDPISGHTALYWYRQSLGQGLEFLIYFQGNSAPDKSGLPSDRFSAERTGGSVSTLTIQRTQQEDSAVYLCASSRQGLSTDTQYFGPGTRLTVL.

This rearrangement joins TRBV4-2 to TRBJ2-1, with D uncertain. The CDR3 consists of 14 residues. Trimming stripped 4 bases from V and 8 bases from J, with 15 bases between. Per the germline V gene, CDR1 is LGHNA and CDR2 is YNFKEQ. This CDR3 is CASSLDLRSDEQFF. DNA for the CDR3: TGTGCCAGCAGCCTAGACCTCCGCTCAGATGAGCAGTTCTTC.

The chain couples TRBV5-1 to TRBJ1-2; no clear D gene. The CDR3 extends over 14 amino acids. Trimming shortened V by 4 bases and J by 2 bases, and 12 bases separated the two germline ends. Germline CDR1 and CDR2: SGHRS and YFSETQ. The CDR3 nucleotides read TGCGCCAGCAGCCTCAGCGATCCCAACTATGGCTACACCTTC. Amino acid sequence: CASSLSDPNYGYTF.

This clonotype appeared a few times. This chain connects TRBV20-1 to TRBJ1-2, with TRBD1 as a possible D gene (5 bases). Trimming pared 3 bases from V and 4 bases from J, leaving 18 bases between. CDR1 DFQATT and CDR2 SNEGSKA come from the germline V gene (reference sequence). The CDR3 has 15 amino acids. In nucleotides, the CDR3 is TGCAGTGCTAGGGACACCCAAGGGGCCCTCTATGGCTACACCTTC. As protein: CSARDTQGALYGYTF.

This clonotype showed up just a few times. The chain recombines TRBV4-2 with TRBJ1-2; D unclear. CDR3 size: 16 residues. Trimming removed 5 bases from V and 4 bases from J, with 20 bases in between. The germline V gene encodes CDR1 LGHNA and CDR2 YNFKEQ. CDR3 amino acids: CASSDVLQRRSYGYTF. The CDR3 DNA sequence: TGTGCCAGCAGCGATGTGCTCCAGCGTCGGTCCTATGGCTACACCTTC.

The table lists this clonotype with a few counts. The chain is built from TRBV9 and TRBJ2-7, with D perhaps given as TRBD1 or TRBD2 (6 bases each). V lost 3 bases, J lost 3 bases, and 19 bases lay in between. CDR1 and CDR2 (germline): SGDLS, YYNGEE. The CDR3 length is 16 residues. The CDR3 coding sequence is TGTGCCAGCAGCGCCTTAGAGGGGGGACCCTACTACGAGCAGTACTTC. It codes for CASSALEGGPYYEQYF.

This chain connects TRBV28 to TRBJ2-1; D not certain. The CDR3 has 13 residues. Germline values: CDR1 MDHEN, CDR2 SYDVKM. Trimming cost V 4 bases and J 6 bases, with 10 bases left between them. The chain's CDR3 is CASSSSALNEQFF. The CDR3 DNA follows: TGTGCCAGCAGTTCCTCGGCCCTCAATGAGCAGTTCTTC.

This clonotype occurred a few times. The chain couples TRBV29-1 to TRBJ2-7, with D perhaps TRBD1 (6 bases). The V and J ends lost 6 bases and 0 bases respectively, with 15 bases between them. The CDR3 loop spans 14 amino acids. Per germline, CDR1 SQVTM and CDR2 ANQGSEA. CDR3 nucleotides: TGCAGCGTCGTGCCGGGACAAGTCTCCTACGAGCAGTACTTC. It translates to CSVVPGQVSYEQYF.

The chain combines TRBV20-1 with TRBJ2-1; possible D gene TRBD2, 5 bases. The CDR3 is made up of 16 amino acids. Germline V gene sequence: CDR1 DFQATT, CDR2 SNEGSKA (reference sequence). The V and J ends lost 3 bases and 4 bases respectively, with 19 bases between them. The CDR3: CSARLGSEVRYNEQFF. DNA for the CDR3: TGCAGTGCTAGGTTGGGTAGCGAGGTACGTTACAATGAGCAGTTCTTC.

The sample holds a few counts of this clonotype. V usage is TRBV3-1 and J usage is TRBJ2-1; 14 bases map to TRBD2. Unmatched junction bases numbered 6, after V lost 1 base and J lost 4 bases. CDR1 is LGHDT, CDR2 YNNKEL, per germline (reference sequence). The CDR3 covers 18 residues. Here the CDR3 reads CASSQGLAGGLRYNEQFF. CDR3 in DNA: TGTGCCAGCAGCCAAGGACTAGCGGGGGGGCTAAGGTACAATGAGCAGTTCTTC.

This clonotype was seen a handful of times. CDR3 residues: CSAETTGERDNEQFF. As DNA, the CDR3 is TGCAGTGCTGAGACGACGGGGGAGCGGGACAATGAGCAGTTCTTC. The J gene is TRBJ2-1, the V gene TRBV20-1; D possibly corresponds to TRBD2 (6 bases). Trimming stripped 5 bases from V and 5 bases from J, with 19 bases between. The germline V gene has CDR1 DFQATT and CDR2 SNEGSKA (reference sequence). The CDR3 has 15 residues.